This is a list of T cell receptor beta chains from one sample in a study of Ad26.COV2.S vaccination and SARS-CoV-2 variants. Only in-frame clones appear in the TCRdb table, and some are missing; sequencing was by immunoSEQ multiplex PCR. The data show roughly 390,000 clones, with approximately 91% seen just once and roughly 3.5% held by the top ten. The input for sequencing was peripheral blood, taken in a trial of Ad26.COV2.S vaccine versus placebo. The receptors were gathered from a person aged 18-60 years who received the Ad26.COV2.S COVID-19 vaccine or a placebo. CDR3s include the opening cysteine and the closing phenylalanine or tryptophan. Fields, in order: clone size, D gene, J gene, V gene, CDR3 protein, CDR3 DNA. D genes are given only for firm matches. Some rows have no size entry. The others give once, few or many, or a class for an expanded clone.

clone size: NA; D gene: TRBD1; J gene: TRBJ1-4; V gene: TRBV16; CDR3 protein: CASRSYMAGGEKLFF; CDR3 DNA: TGTGCCAGCAGAAGCTACATGGCAGGGGGTGAAAAACTGTTTTTT
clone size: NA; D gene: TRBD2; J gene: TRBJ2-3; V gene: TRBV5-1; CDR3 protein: CASSFGPQRGALDTQYF; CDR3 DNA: TGCGCCAGCAGCTTTGGCCCCCAGCGGGGGGCCTTAGATACGCAGTATTTT
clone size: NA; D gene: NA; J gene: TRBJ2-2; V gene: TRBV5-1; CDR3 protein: CASSLLEGATGELFF; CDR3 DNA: TGCGCCAGCAGCTTATTGGAGGGGGCCACCGGGGAGCTGTTTTTT
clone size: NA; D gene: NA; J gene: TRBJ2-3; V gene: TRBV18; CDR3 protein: CASSPYRTDTQYF; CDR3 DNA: TGTGCCAGCTCACCATATCGGACAGATACGCAGTATTTT
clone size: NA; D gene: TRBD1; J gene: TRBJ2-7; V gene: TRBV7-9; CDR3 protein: CASSSTTAGQGAPYEQYF; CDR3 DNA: TGTGCCAGCAGCTCAACGACAGCGGGACAGGGGGCCCCCTACGAGCAGTACTTC
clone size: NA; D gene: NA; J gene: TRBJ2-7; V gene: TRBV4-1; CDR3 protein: CASSQESLSEQYF; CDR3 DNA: TGCGCCAGCAGCCAAGAAAGCCTGAGCGAGCAGTACTTC
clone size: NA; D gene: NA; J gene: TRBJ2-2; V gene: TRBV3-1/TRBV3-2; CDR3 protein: CASSQVNSANTGELFF; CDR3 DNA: TGTGCCAGCAGCCAAGTCAATTCCGCTAACACCGGGGAGCTGTTTTTT
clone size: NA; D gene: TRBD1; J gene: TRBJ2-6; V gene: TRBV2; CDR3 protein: CASSNRGSGANVLTF; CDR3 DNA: TGTGCCAGCAGCAACAGGGGGAGTGGGGCCAACGTCCTGACTTTC
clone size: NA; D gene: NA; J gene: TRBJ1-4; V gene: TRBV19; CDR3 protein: CASSIGRDEKLFF; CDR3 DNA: TGTGCCAGTAGTATTGGACGGGATGAAAAACTGTTTTTT
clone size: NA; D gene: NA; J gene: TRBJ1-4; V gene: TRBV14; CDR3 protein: CASSHRGTNEKLFF; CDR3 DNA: TGTGCCAGCAGCCATAGGGGAACTAATGAAAAACTGTTTTTT
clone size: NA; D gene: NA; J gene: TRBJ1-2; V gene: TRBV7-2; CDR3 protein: CASSLGPGQAGYTF; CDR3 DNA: TGTGCCAGCAGCTTAGGCCCAGGGCAGGCTGGCTACACCTTC
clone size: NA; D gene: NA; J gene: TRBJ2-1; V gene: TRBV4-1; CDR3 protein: CASSHLGNEQFF; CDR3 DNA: TGCGCCAGCAGCCACTTGGGTAATGAGCAGTTCTTC
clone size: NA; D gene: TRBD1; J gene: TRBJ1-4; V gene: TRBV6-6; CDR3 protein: CASSQLTGGFNEKLFF; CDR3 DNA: TGTGCCAGCAGCCAACTCACAGGGGGCTTTAATGAAAAACTGTTTTTT
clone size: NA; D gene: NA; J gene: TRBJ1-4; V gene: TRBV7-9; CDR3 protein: CASSLGRGGNEKLFF; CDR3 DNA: TGTGCCAGCAGCTTAGGGCGGGGAGGCAATGAAAAACTGTTTTTT
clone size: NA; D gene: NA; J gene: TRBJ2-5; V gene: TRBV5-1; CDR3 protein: CASSLAGKGETQYF; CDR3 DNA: TGCGCCAGCAGCTTGGCGGGGAAGGGAGAGACCCAGTACTTC
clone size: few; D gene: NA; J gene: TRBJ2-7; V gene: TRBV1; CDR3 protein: CTSSQAGGPSYEQYF; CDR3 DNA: TGCACCAGCAGCCAAGCGGGGGGGCCGTCCTACGAGCAGTACTTC
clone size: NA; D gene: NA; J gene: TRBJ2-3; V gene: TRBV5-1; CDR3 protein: CASSLATYTDTQYF; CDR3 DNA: TGCGCCAGCAGCTTGGCCACCTACACAGATACGCAGTATTTT
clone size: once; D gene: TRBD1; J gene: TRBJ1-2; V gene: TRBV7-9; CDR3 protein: CASSLGTGDYGYTF; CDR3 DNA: TGTGCCAGCAGCTTAGGAACAGGGGACTATGGCTACACCTTC
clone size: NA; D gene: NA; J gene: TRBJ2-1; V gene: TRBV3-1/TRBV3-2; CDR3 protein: CASSRLPGPEQFF; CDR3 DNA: TGTGCCAGCAGCCGTTTGCCGGGACCGGAGCAGTTCTTC
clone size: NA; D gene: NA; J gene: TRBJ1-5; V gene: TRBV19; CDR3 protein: CASRKPGQINQPQHF; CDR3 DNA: TGTGCCAGTAGGAAACCTGGACAGATCAATCAGCCCCAGCATTTT
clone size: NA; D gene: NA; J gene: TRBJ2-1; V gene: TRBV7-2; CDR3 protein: CASSYRRAINNEQFF; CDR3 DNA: TGTGCCAGCAGCTACCGGCGGGCAATTAACAATGAGCAGTTCTTC
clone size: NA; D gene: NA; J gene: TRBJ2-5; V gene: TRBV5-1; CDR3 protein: CASSFGQPEETQYF; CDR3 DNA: TGCGCCAGCAGTTTTGGACAGCCGGAAGAGACCCAGTACTTC
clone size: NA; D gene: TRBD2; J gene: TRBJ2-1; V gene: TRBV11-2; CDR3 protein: CASSSPGLGSEQFF; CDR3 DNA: TGTGCCAGCAGCTCCCCGGGACTAGGCAGTGAGCAGTTCTTC
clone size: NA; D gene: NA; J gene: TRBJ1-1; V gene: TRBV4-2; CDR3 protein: CASSQDYLAVEAFF; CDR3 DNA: TGTGCCAGCAGCCAAGATTACTTGGCGGTTGAAGCTTTCTTT
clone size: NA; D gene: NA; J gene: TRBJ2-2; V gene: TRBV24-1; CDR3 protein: CATSLHSLNTGELFF; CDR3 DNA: TGTGCCACCAGTCTCCACAGCCTGAACACCGGGGAGCTGTTTTTT
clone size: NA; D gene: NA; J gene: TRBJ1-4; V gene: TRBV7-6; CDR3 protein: CASSLVSGRVEKLFF; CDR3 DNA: TGTGCCAGCAGCTTAGTTTCAGGGAGGGTCGAAAAACTGTTTTTT
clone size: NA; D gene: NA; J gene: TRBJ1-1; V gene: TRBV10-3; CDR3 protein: CAINDGMNTEAFF; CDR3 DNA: TGTGCCATCAATGACGGAATGAACACTGAAGCTTTCTTT
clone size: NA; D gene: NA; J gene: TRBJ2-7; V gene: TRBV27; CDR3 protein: CASSGPHSYEQYF; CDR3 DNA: TGTGCCAGCAGCGGTCCCCACTCCTACGAGCAGTACTTC
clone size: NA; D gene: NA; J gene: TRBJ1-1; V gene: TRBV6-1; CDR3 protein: CASSEVANTEAFF; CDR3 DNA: TGTGCCAGCAGTGAAGTCGCGAACACTGAAGCTTTCTTT